These T cell receptor beta chains were read from a single sample in a study of T cell responses to AZD1222 COVID-19 vaccine. Clones were sequenced by immunoSEQ multiplex PCR, and TCRdb holds only the in-frame ones, with some missing. The sample yields about 190,000 clones, around 94% seen once. Sample: peripheral blood, taken on day 0 of AZD1222 vaccination. Every receptor here comes from an adult in good health. Each CDR3 is given with its conserved first and last residue. Each record gives: clone size, CDR3 length, J gene, V gene, D gene, CDR3 DNA, CDR3 protein. The D gene is left open where the match is weak. The listing skips clone size in some rows; elsewhere it reads once, few, many or a size class.

size: NA
length: 13
J: TRBJ1-2
V: TRBV23-1
D: NA
DNA: TGCGCCAGCAGTCAATCAGGGGACTATGGCTACACCTTC
CDR3: CASSQSGDYGYTF

size: NA
length: 13
J: TRBJ1-3
V: TRBV10-3
D: NA
DNA: TGTGCCATCAGTGACTGGTCTGGAAACACCATATATTTT
CDR3: CAISDWSGNTIYF

size: NA
length: 13
J: TRBJ1-2
V: TRBV3-1/TRBV3-2
D: NA
DNA: TGTGCCAGCAGGGCAGGGTACCCCTCGGGCTACACCTTC
CDR3: CASRAGYPSGYTF

size: NA
length: 15
J: TRBJ2-6
V: TRBV9
D: NA
DNA: TGTGCCAGCAGCGTAGGGTCCTCTGGGGCCAACGTCCTGACTTTC
CDR3: CASSVGSSGANVLTF

size: NA
length: 16
J: TRBJ2-3
V: TRBV27
D: TRBD1
DNA: TGTGCCAGCAGTTTAGGGACAGGGGGCTTGGCAGATACGCAGTATTTT
CDR3: CASSLGTGGLADTQYF

size: NA
length: 14
J: TRBJ1-3
V: TRBV2
D: NA
DNA: TGTGCCAGCAGACAGTCAAGCTCTGGAAACACCATATATTTT
CDR3: CASRQSSSGNTIYF

size: NA
length: 21
J: TRBJ1-1
V: TRBV4-3
D: TRBD1
DNA: TGCGCCAGCAGCCACCCCGTTTATCTGGGGATCCAGGACAGGGAGAACACTGAAGCTTTCTTT
CDR3: CASSHPVYLGIQDRENTEAFF

size: NA
length: 13
J: TRBJ2-7
V: TRBV10-3
D: TRBD1
DNA: TGTGCCATCAGGACAGGGCTTGGCTACGAGCAGTACTTC
CDR3: CAIRTGLGYEQYF

size: NA
length: 12
J: TRBJ2-5
V: TRBV16
D: NA
DNA: TGTGCCAGCAGCCTTCGGGGAGAGACCCAGTACTTC
CDR3: CASSLRGETQYF

size: NA
length: 12
J: TRBJ1-5
V: TRBV19
D: NA
DNA: TGTGCCAGTAATTCCCCAGCCTGGCCCCAGCATTTT
CDR3: CASNSPAWPQHF

size: NA
length: 15
J: TRBJ2-6
V: TRBV7-9
D: NA
DNA: TGTGCCAGCAGCATTGGGGCCTCTGGGGCCAACGTCCTGACTTTC
CDR3: CASSIGASGANVLTF

size: NA
length: 15
J: TRBJ1-2
V: TRBV4-2
D: NA
DNA: TGTGCCAGCAGCCAGCGGGAGTGGGGTTTGGGGGGCTACACCTTC
CDR3: CASSQREWGLGGYTF

size: NA
length: 15
J: TRBJ1-6
V: TRBV5-6
D: TRBD1
DNA: TGTGCCAGCAGCTTTGGAGTGACAGGGGTTTCACCCCTCCACTTT
CDR3: CASSFGVTGVSPLHF

size: NA
length: 15
J: TRBJ1-3
V: TRBV7-9
D: NA
DNA: TGTGCCAGCAGCTTAACAGGATCCCATGGAAACACCATATATTTT
CDR3: CASSLTGSHGNTIYF

size: once
length: 15
J: TRBJ1-1
V: TRBV5-1
D: TRBD1
DNA: TGCGCCAGCAGCCCCGGACAGGGGAGGGACACTGAAGCTTTCTTT
CDR3: CASSPGQGRDTEAFF

size: NA
length: 14
J: TRBJ2-3
V: TRBV24-1
D: TRBD2
DNA: TGTGCCACCCACGCGGGGGTGGCCACAGATACGCAGTATTTT
CDR3: CATHAGVATDTQYF

size: NA
length: 18
J: TRBJ1-2
V: TRBV28
D: NA
DNA: TGTGCCAGCAGTCCCCCTCGGCGGTGGGGTTTTTTTAACTATGGCTACACCTTC
CDR3: CASSPPRRWGFFNYGYTF

size: NA
length: 16
J: TRBJ1-1
V: TRBV28
D: TRBD1
DNA: TGTGCCAGCAGTCCGACAGGGGGAGTAGGGGGAACTGAAGCTTTCTTT
CDR3: CASSPTGGVGGTEAFF